The present T cell receptor (beta chain) was sequenced within a study of identical twins (dated by TCRdb to 2016 to 2018). In the study overall: To test whether fetal clonotypes persist, the study used deep sequencing on TCR alpha and beta repertoires from monozygotic twins, unrelated adults of various ages, and cord blood. To rule out contamination, replicate twin experiments were performed at different times with different library preparation protocols.

Study-level results and caveats: Conclusions relied on cross-sectional statistical analysis, since the same donors could not be followed over many years. Abundant cord blood beta clonotypes carried fewer insertions; young adult naive repertoires showed a weaker similar trend, while memory repertoires showed none. The excess sharing between twins in beta out-of-frame sequences was weaker because fewer shared sequences reduced the signal-to-noise ratio. Out-of-frame TCR alpha sequences shared between twins showed an excess of low generation-probability sequences compared with coincidental sharing between unrelated individuals. Invariant T cells such as MAIT and iNKT could partly confound zero-insertion analyses, although diverse VJ usage argued against such confounding for most clonotypes. In monozygotic twins, recombination models systematically underestimated out-of-frame TCR alpha sharing, but the models matched the sharing seen between unrelated individuals.

Libraries were built with 5' RACE. These reads were obtained on an Illumina HiSeq 2000. A universal primer binding site was added through template switching, and the final cDNA carried a unique molecular identifier so that TCR cDNA molecules could be counted accurately. Specific primers in the conserved constant-segment region were used to synthesize first-strand cDNA for the TCR alpha and beta chains. To control for contamination, each cDNA library was double barcoded with a SMART-Mk sample barcode plus Illumina barcodes. TruSeq adapter sequences along with Illumina sample barcodes were introduced in two successive PCR steps. Sequencing of the TCR alpha and beta cDNA libraries was done on the Illumina HiSeq platform using custom primers. The paper's data handling went like this. MiGEC was used to process raw reads and extract unique molecular identifiers, and MiXCR was used to find CDR3 positions. For each individual, recombination models were inferred using an EM algorithm with the repgenHMM and IGoR tools. Shared clonotype analysis was performed with the tcR package in R, normalizing sharing by the product of cloneset sizes. To study raw recombination free of thymic and clonal selection effects, out-of-frame nonproductive sequences were analyzed. TCRdb trimmed public reads at Q25 via fastp, called clones via MiXCR and kept in-frame beta chains. Every CDR3 protein is listed once, alongside the most common genes and DNA of its rows. These V and J calls rely on TCRdb rather than the paper's analysis. The sample contains around 490,000 distinct CDR3 sequences, about 13% of them found a single time. The ten largest clones add up to approximately 0.98% of the sample.

A few counts support this clonotype. There is no known antigen for this receptor. Base-call qualities are not available, and no considerably larger clone is one nucleotide away. Every donor was a healthy Caucasian. Three pairs of female monozygotic twins, all aged about 18 to 29 years, were included in the twin cohort. Positive isolation kits from Invitrogen were used to isolate CD4+ and CD8+ T cell populations. These same data were also listed under a study on yellow fever vaccine responses in identical twins. Per that second paper: The T cell response to vaccination in identical twins was reported by the authors to appear partly convergent and partly personalized. The study precisely tracked vaccine-responding T cell clones in identical twins.

This receptor was identified in a woman younger than 30 in good health. Sequences were obtained from CD4+ T cells sorted from blood.

The DNA sequence is given as TGTGCCAGCAGTTACGGGGGGACTAGCAGGCAAGAGACCCAGTACTTC. Translated, this gives CASSYGGTSRQETQYF. The V gene is TRBV27 and the J gene is TRBJ2-5; TRBD2 lines up with 9 middle nucleotides. CDR1 and CDR2, looked up from the germline V gene (reference sequence), are MNHEY and SMNVEV. Taken from cysteine to phenylalanine, the CDR3 has 16 residues. Just the 48-base CDR3 DNA is kept, in frame starting at base 1. Compared with germline, V lacks 4 bases and J lacks 2 bases; bases without a gene match: 8.